The text below deals with one TCR beta chain. This entry comes from a study of technical replicates of blood from a few donors. Profiled with immunoSEQ multiplex PCR; TCRdb holds only in-frame clones, not every one. The sample shows 70,000 or so clones, 95% to 99% of them seen only once. Sequenced: T cells isolated from PBMCs. The TCR sequence derives from a human donor in good health.

CDR3 loop: CAISPDRAMSREQYF. As DNA, the CDR3 is TGTGCCATCAGTCCAGACAGGGCGATGTCACGGGAGCAGTACTTC. The rearrangement joins TRBV10-3 to TRBJ2-7, with 7 bases fitting TRBD1. The V gene's germline CDR1 is ENHRY and CDR2 SYGVKD. The CDR3 extends over 15 amino acids. V dropped 5 bases and J dropped 7; count of bases not matched to a gene: 14.